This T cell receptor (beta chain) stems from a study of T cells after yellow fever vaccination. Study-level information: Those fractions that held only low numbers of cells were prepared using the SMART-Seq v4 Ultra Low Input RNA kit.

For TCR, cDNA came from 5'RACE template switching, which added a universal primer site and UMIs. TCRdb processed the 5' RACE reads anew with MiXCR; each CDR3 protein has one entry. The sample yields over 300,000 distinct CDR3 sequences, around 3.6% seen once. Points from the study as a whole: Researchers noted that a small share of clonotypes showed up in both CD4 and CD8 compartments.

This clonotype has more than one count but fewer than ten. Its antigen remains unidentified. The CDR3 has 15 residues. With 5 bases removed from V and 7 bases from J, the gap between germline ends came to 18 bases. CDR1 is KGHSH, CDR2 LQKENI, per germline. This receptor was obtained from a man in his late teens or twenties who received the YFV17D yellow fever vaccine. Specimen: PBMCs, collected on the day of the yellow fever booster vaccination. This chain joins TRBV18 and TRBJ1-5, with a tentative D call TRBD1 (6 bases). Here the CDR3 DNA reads TGTGCCAGCTCAGCCAGGGGAGTGGCCGGACAGCCCCAGCATTTT. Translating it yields CASSARGVAGQPQHF.